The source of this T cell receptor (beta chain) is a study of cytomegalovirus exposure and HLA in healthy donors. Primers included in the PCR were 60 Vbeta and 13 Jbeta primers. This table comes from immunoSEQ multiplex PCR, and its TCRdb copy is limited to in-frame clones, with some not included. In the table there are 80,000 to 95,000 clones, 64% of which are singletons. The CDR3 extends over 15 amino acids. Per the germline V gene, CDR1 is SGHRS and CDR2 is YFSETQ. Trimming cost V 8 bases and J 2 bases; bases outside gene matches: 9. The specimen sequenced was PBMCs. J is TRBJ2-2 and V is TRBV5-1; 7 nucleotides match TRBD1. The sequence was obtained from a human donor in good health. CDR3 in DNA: TGCGCCAGTGTATGGACAGGCGGAAACACCGGGGAGCTGTTTTTT. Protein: CASVWTGGNTGELFF.